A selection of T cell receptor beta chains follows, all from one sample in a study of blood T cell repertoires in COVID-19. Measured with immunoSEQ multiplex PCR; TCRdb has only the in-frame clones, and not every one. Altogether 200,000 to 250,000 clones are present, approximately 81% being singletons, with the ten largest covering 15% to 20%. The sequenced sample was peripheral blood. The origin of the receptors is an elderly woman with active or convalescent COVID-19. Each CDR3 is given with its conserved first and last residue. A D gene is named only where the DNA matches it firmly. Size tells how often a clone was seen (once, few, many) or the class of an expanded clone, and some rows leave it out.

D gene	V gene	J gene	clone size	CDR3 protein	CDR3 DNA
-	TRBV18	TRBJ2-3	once	CASSQLSTDTQYF	TGTGCCAGCTCACAGCTGAGCACAGATACGCAGTATTTT
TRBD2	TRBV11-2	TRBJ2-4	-	CASSTGTSGYLAKNIQYF	TGTGCCAGCAGCACAGGGACTAGCGGGTATCTAGCCAAAAACATTCAGTACTTC
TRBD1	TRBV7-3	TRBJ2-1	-	CASSPRGQGADNEQFF	TGTGCCAGCAGCCCCCGTGGGCAGGGGGCCGACAATGAGCAGTTCTTC
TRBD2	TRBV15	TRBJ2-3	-	CATSREGGRVVDTQYF	TGTGCCACCAGCAGAGAGGGCGGGAGGGTCGTAGATACGCAGTATTTT
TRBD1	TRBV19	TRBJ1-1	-	CASSTLDRGLYGEAFF	TGTGCCAGTAGTACCCTGGACAGGGGGCTTTATGGTGAAGCTTTCTTT
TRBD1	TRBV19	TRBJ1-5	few	CASGPTGRSNQPQHF	TGTGCCAGTGGCCCGACAGGGCGTAGCAATCAGCCCCAGCATTTT
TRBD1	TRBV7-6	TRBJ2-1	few	CASSPRGQGAISSYNEQFF	TGTGCCAGCAGCCCTCGAGGACAGGGGGCGATAAGCTCCTACAATGAGCAGTTCTTC
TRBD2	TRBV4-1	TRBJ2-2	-	CASSQAAGLAENTGELFF	TGCGCCAGCAGCCAAGCCGCCGGACTAGCGGAAAACACCGGGGAGCTGTTTTTT
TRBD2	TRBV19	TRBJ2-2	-	CASSIGSTGRAGNTGELFF	TGTGCCAGTAGTATAGGCTCAACTGGGAGGGCGGGAAACACCGGGGAGCTGTTTTTT
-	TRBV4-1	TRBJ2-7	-	CASSPTGRVGYEQYF	TGCGCCAGCAGCCCCACCGGCCGCGTCGGGTACGAGCAGTACTTC
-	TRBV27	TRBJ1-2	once	CASRDGTGYGYTF	TGTGCCAGCAGGGACGGAACAGGGTACGGCTACACCTTC
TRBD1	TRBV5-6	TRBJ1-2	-	CASSEISKGQGYPNYGYTF	TGTGCCAGCAGCGAAATAAGTAAGGGACAGGGGTACCCTAACTATGGCTACACCTTC
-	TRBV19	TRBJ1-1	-	CASSILGGSGTEAFF	TGTGCCAGTAGTATATTGGGGGGTAGTGGCACTGAAGCTTTCTTT
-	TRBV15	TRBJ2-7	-	CATSPQTGTLYEQYF	TGTGCCACCAGCCCCCAGACCGGGACACTCTACGAGCAGTACTTC
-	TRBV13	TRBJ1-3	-	CASSQMGHSGNTIYF	TGTGCCAGCAGCCAAATGGGGCACTCTGGAAACACCATATATTTT
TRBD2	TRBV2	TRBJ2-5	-	CASSGGTKETQYF	TGTGCCAGCAGTGGTGGGACTAAAGAGACCCAGTACTTC
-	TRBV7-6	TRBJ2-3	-	CASSLSGDTQYF	TGTGCCAGCAGCTTATCGGGAGATACGCAGTATTTT
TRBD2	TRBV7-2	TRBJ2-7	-	CASSLGGTSGSVYEQYF	TGTGCCAGCAGCTTAGGGGGGACTAGCGGGAGTGTGTACGAGCAGTACTTC
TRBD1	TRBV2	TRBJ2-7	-	CASSQDRGYEQYF	TGTGCCAGCAGCCAGGACAGGGGCTACGAGCAGTACTTC
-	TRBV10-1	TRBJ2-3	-	CASSEWACMGTDTQYF	TGCGCCAGCAGTGAGTGGGCCTGCATGGGCACAGATACGCAGTATTTT
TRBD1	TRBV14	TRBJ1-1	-	CASSPQGAPHGSFF	TGTGCCAGCAGCCCACAGGGGGCTCCCCATGGCTCTTTCTTT
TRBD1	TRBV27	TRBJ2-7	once	CASSGTDALMEQYF	TGTGCCAGCAGTGGGACAGATGCCTTAATGGAGCAGTACTTC
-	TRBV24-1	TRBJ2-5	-	CATSASSVQETQYF	TGTGCCACCAGTGCATCAAGCGTTCAAGAGACCCAGTACTTC
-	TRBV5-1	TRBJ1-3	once	CASRSTGNTIYF	TGCGCCAGCCGATCGACAGGAAACACCATATATTTT
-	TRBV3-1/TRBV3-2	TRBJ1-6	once	CASSYSSSYNSPLHF	TGTGCCAGCAGTTATAGCAGCTCCTATAATTCACCCCTCCACTTT
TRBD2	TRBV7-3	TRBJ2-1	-	CASSVTSGSVYNEQFF	TGTGCCAGCAGCGTGACTAGCGGGAGCGTGTACAATGAGCAGTTCTTC
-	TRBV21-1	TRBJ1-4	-	CASSRQAGEKLFF	TGTGCCAGCAGCAGACAGGCTGGGGAAAAACTGTTTTTT
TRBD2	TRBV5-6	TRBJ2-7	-	CASTTFSGGSGTTYEQYF	TGTGCCAGCACCACTTTCTCCGGGGGGTCCGGAACGACCTACGAGCAGTACTTC
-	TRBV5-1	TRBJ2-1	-	CASSFQGSDNEQFF	TGCGCCAGCAGCTTCCAGGGGTCCGACAATGAGCAGTTCTTC
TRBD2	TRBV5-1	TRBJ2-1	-	CASSYLGGTRYEQFF	TGCGCCAGCAGCTATTTAGGCGGGACTAGGTATGAGCAGTTCTTC
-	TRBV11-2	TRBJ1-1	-	CASSLVRGEYTEAFF	TGTGCCAGCAGCTTAGTCCGGGGAGAGTACACTGAAGCTTTCTTT
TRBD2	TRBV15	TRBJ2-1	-	CATSRDSGRIDEQFF	TGTGCCACCAGCAGAGATAGCGGGAGAATCGATGAGCAGTTCTTC
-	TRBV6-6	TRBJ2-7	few	CASSYRGSYEQYF	TGTGCCAGCAGTTACCGGGGGTCCTACGAGCAGTACTTC
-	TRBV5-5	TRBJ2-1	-	CASSFQVYNEQFF	TGTGCCAGCAGCTTTCAGGTGTACAATGAGCAGTTCTTC
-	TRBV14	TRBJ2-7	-	CASSQDNYEQYF	TGTGCCAGCAGCCAAGACAACTACGAGCAGTACTTC
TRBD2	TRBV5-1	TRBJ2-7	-	CASSSTSGRYEQYF	TGCGCCAGCAGCTCGACTAGCGGGAGATACGAGCAGTACTTC
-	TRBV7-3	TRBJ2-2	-	CASSIGNTGELFF	TGTGCCAGCAGCATCGGGAACACCGGGGAGCTGTTTTTT
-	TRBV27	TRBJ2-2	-	CASSLPRGAGELFF	TGTGCCAGCAGTCTCCCCAGGGGGGCCGGGGAGCTGTTTTTT
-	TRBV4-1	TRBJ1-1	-	CASSPQGRTEAFF	TGCGCCAGCAGCCCTCAGGGTAGGACTGAAGCTTTCTTT
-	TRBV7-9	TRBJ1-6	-	CASSLDSYNSPLHF	TGTGCCAGCAGCTTAGACAGCTATAATTCACCCCTCCACTTT
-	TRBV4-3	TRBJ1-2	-	CASSQQIWQIYGYTF	TGCGCCAGCAGCCAACAGATTTGGCAGATCTATGGCTACACCTTC
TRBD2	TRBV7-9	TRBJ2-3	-	CASSLRGNTDTQYF	TGTGCCAGCAGCCTGCGGGGGAACACAGATACGCAGTATTTT
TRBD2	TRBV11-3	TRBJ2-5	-	CASSLERRGATREETQYF	TGTGCCAGCAGCTTAGAACGGCGGGGGGCCACGAGGGAGGAGACCCAGTACTTC
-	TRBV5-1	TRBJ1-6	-	CASSLASSYNSPLHF	TGCGCCAGCAGCTTAGCGAGCTCCTATAATTCACCCCTCCACTTT
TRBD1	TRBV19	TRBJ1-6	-	CASKTDRVGDSPLHF	TGTGCCAGTAAAACCGACAGGGTAGGAGATTCACCCCTCCACTTT
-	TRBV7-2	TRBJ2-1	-	CASSLVGASYNEQFF	TGTGCCAGCAGCTTAGTAGGGGCCTCCTACAATGAGCAGTTCTTC
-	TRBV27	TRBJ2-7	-	CASSLWAEYSYEQYF	TGTGCCAGCAGTTTATGGGCAGAGTACTCCTACGAGCAGTACTTC
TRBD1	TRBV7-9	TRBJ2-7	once	CASSPAYGQGAGEQYF	TGTGCCAGCAGTCCAGCTTACGGACAGGGGGCAGGCGAGCAGTACTTC
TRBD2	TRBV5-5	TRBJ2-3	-	CASSPGLGSTDTQYF	TGTGCCAGCAGCCCGGGACTAGGGAGCACAGATACGCAGTATTTT
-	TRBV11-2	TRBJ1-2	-	CASSLSPDRRSNYGYTF	TGTGCCAGCAGCTTATCCCCCGACAGACGATCTAACTATGGCTACACCTTC
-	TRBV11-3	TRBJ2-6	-	CASSYGLQSSGANVLTF	TGTGCCAGCAGCTACGGACTCCAAAGCTCTGGGGCCAACGTCCTGACTTTC
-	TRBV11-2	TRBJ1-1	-	CASSLSGQPLSEAFF	TGTGCCAGCAGCTTATCGGGACAACCCCTCTCTGAAGCTTTCTTT
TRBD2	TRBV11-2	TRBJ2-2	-	CASRPGLAATGELFF	TGTGCCAGCAGACCGGGACTAGCGGCCACCGGGGAGCTGTTTTTT
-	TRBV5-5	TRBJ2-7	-	CASSLEGTGISYEQYF	TGTGCCAGCAGCTTGGAGGGTACAGGGATCTCCTACGAGCAGTACTTC